Listed below are T cell receptor beta chains from one sample, sequenced in a study of neurological immune-mediated disorders. In TCRdb, the 5' RACE reads were re-called with MiXCR into one record per CDR3 protein. Among tens of thousands of distinct CDR3 sequences listed, approximately 10% were seen once. Material for sequencing was PBMCs. The receptors here all came from a man between 40 and 49 years old in good health. CDR3s include the opening cysteine and the closing phenylalanine or tryptophan. The order of the fields is clone size, D gene, V gene, J gene, CDR3 protein, CDR3 DNA. D genes are given only for firm matches. Where a row states a size, it is once, few, many or the class of an expanded clone; other rows omit it.

many,-,TRBV7-2,TRBJ2-7,CASSLRGRSSYEQYF,TGTGCCAGCAGCTTAAGAGGCCGCTCTTCCTACGAGCAGTACTTC
many,TRBD1,TRBV28,TRBJ1-2,CASGSVTLGTGHGYTF,TGTGCCAGCGGGTCCGTTACCCTGGGGACAGGGCATGGCTACACCTTC
many,-,TRBV7-9,TRBJ2-1,CASSGLIQWGEQTQSYNEQFF,TGTGCCAGCAGCGGCCTTATTCAGTGGGGGGAGCAAACCCAGAGTTACAATGAGCAGTTCTTC
few,-,TRBV6-6,TRBJ2-3,CASSYYGEDTQYF,TGTGCCAGCAGTTACTATGGGGAGGATACGCAGTATTTT
many,TRBD2,TRBV28,TRBJ2-7,CASSLGGVNEQYF,TGTGCCAGCAGTTTAGGGGGGGTCAACGAGCAGTACTTC
many,-,TRBV11-2,TRBJ2-2,CASSPGEGPPLAGELFF,TGTGCCAGCAGCCCGGGCGAGGGGCCCCCGCTCGCCGGGGAGCTGTTTTTT
many,-,TRBV7-9,TRBJ2-5,CASSPRGETQYF,TGTGCCAGCAGCCCAAGGGGGGAGACCCAGTACTTC
many,-,TRBV12-3/TRBV12-4,TRBJ1-5,CASSTRRGKTNQPQHF,TGTGCCAGCAGTACCCGTAGGGGGAAGACGAATCAGCCCCAGCATTTT
many,-,TRBV24-1,TRBJ1-1,CATSDPGRIRTEAFF,TGTGCCACCAGTGACCCGGGCCGAATAAGGACTGAAGCTTTCTTT
-,-,TRBV28,TRBJ2-1,CASRGTGEGDEQFF,TGTGCCAGCAGAGGAACAGGGGAGGGGGATGAGCAGTTCTTC
many,TRBD1,TRBV4-2,TRBJ2-5,CASSPQLTGPGTQYF,TGTGCCAGCAGCCCTCAATTGACAGGGCCTGGAACCCAGTACTTC
-,TRBD1,TRBV15,TRBJ2-3,CATSIGTGDPSDTQYF,TGTGCCACCAGCATAGGGACAGGGGACCCCTCAGATACGCAGTATTTT
many,TRBD2,TRBV28,TRBJ2-1,CASTSPLAGSLREQFF,TGTGCCAGCACCTCCCCCCTAGCGGGTTCTTTACGTGAGCAGTTCTTC
many,-,TRBV20-1,TRBJ2-7,CSARGRDLLTYEQYF,TGCAGTGCTCGGGGCAGGGACCTTCTGACCTACGAGCAGTACTTC
many,TRBD1,TRBV5-1,TRBJ1-6,CASSLDQGAGNSPLHF,TGCGCCAGCAGCCTCGATCAGGGGGCAGGTAATTCACCCCTCCACTTT
-,TRBD2,TRBV5-1,TRBJ2-7,CASSPRTSGTYEQYF,TGCGCCAGCAGCCCCCGGACTAGCGGGACCTACGAGCAGTACTTC
many,TRBD2,TRBV10-3,TRBJ2-7,CASGGPGGTYEQYF,TGTGCCAGCGGGGGGCCAGGCGGCACCTACGAGCAGTACTTC